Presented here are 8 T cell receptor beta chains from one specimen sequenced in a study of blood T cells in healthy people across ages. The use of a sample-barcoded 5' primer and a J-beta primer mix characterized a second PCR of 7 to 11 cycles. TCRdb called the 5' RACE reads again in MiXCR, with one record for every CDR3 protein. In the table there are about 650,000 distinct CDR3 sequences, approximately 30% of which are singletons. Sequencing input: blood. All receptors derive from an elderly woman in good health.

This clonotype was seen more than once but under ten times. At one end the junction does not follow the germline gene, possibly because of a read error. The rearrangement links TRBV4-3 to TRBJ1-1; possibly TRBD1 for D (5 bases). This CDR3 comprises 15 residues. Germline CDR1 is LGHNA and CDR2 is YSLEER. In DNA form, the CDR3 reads TGCGCCGGCAGCCGGGGGTCTAGGATGAACACTGAAGCTTTCTTT. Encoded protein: CAGSRGSRMNTEAFF.

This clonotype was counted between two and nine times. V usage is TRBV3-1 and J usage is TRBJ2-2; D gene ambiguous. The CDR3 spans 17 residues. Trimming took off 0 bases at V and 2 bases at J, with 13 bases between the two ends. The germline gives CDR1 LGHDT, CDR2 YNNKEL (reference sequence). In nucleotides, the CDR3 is TGTGCCAGCAGCCAAGATGCGAGGTGGGCTAACACCGGGGAGCTGTTTTTT. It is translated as CASSQDARWANTGELFF. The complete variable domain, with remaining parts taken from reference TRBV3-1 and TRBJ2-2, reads DTAVSQTPKYLVTQMGNDKSIKCEQNLGHDTMYWYKQDSKKFLKIMFSYNNKELIINETVPNRFSPKSPDKAHLNLHINSLELGDSAVYFCASSQDARWANTGELFFGEGSRLTVL.

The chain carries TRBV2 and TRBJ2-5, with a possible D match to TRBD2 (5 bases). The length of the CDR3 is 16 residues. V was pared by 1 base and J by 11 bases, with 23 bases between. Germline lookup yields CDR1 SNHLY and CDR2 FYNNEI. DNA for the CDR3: TGTGCCAGCAGTGAAGAGAGGGCCCGCTTAAACAATGAGCAGTACTTC. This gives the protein CASSEERARLNNEQYF.

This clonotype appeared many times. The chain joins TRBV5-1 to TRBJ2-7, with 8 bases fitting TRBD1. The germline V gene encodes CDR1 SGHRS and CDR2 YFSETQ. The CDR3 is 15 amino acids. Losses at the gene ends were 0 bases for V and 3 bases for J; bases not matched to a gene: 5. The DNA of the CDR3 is TGCGCCAGCAGCTTGGTTCAGGGGGCTTACTACGAGCAGTACTTC. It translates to CASSLVQGAYYEQYF.

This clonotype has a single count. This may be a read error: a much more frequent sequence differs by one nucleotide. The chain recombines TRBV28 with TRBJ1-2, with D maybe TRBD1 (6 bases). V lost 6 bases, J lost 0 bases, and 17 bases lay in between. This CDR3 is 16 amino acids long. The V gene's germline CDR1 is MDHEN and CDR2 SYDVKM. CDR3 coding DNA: TGTGCCAGCAGCCCATCGGAGGGACAACCTAACTATGGCTACACCTTC. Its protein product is CASSPSEGQPNYGYTF.

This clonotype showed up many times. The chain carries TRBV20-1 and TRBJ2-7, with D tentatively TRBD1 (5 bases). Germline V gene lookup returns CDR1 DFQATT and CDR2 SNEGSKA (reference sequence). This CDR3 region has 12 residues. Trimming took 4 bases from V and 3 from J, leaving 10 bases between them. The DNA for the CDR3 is TGCAGTGCTATTGGCCAGGGCTACGAGCAGTACTTC. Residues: CSAIGQGYEQYF.

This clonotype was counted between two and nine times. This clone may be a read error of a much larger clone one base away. In DNA form, the CDR3 reads TGTGCCAGCAGTCCTGGGCTTACGACGAGGCGGGGGCAGTACTTC. It codes for CASSPGLTTRRGQYF. The gene calls are TRBV6-5 and TRBJ2-5, with 7 bases that match TRBD2. This CDR3 has 15 amino acids. Germline values: CDR1 MNHEY, CDR2 SVGAGI. With V trimmed by 5 bases and J by 11 bases, 17 bases remained unmatched.

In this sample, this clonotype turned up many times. The CDR3 DNA reads TGCAGTGCTAGCGAATTTGGCTCTGGGGCCAACGTCCTGACTTTC. Its translation: CSASEFGSGANVLTF. The V and J genes are TRBV20-1 and TRBJ2-6, with D unclear. This CDR3 contains 15 residues. The germline CDR1 and CDR2 sequences are DFQATT and SNEGSKA (reference sequence). V was trimmed by 3 bases and J by 0 bases, leaving 9 bases between them.